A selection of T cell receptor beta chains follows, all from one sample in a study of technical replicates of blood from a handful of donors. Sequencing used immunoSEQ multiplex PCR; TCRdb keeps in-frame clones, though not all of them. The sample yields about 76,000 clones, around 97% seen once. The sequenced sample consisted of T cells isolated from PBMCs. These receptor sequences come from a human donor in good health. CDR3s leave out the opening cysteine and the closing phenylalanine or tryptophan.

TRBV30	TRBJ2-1	AWSKASGFNEQF
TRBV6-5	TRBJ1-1	ASSYGTGNTEAF
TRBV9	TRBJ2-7	ASSPSGLLLGEQY
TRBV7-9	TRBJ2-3	ASSVPGLAGYLTDTQY
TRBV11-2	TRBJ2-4	ASSLDLGLVGVRAKNIQY
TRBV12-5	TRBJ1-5	ASGLVIKGRDQPQH
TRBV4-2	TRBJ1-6	ASRPKGLENSPLH
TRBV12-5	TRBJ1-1	ASGFDPRRAPFEAF
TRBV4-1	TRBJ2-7	ASSQPPAGLGEQY
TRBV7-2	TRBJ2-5	ASTQNTGGRETQY
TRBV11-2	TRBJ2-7	ASSLVAAEQY
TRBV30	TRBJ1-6	ASGGAASPLH
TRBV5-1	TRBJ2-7	ASSSVAPGGPSYEQY
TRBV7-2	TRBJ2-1	ASSRPDRVIHEQF
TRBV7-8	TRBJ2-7	ASSLLPQGIDEQY
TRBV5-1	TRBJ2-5	ASSLEVRETQY
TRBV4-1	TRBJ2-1	ASSQPAAPDSYNEQF
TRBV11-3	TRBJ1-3	ASSVDRGVRNTIY
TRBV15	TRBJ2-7	ATSRDLGQSYEQY
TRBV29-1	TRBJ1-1	SVEVAVNTEAF
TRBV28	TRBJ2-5	ASSPRPRVRGETQY
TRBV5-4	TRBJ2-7	ASSRTGGQDYEQY
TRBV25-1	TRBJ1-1	ASSEAGRLNTEAF
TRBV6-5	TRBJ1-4	ASSYQGEVEKLF
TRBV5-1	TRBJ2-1	ASSLSSYNEQF
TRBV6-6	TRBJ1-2	ASSTYRDRVPGYT
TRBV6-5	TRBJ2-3	ASSYSIQGGADTQY
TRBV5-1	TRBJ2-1	ASSFSGALSSYNEQF
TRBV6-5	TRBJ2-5	ASSYSTGAARETQY
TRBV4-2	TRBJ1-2	ASSQGGLNYGYT
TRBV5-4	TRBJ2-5	ASSRKRTSGRSQETQY
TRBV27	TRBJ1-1	ASSPLVDMNTEAF
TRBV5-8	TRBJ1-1	ASSRIAGGSYTEAF
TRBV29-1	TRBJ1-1	SANRGPEAF
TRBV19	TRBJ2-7	ASSTRRNYEQY
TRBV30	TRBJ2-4	AWSGTGAWNIQY
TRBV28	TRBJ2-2	ASSLPGTGMNTGELF
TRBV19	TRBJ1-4	ASREGEKLF
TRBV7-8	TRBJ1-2	ASSSQGQGGYGYT
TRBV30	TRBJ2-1	AWGLAGGPYNEQF
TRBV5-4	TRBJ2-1	ASSFGDYSYNEQF
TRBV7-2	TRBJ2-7	ASSTASGDTYEQY
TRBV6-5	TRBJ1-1	ASRRWDTEAF
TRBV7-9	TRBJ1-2	ASSPRTGDLLWGPYT
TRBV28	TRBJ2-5	ASSLSAGMEETQY
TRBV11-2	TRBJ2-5	ASSWTGQETQY
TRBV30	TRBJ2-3	AWRGQGADTQY
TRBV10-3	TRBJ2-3	AITSGSTDTQY
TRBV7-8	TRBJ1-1	ASSLSGRWGQRNTEAF
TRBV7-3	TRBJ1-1	ASSPWANTEAF